A selection of T cell receptor beta chains follows, all from one sample in a study of OX40 agonist ivuxolimab in advanced cancers. The table came from immunoSEQ multiplex PCR; TCRdb's copy has only in-frame clones and leaves some out. The data hold approximately 27,000 clones, with roughly 87% observed a single time. This material consisted of CD4+ or CD8+ T cells sorted from blood, taken in a trial of the OX40 agonist ivuxolimab. Source of these receptors: an adult with an advanced solid tumor such as melanoma, head and neck, liver or kidney cancer. CDR3s include the opening cysteine and the closing phenylalanine or tryptophan. A D gene is named only where the DNA matches it firmly. For some rows the clone size is stated as once, few or many, or as a class when expanded; others skip it.

DNA: TGTGCCAGCAGCTTATTGAGGGGTTCGGGAAACACCATATATTTT; CDR3: CASSLLRGSGNTIYF; J: TRBJ1-3; size: -; D: -; length: 15; V: TRBV7-4
DNA: TGTGCCTGGAGTCCTCAGGCTTTCTTT; CDR3: CAWSPQAFF; J: TRBJ1-1; size: few; D: -; length: 9; V: TRBV30
DNA: TGTGCCAGCAGTCACGCGACGGGATACAACTATGGCTACACCTTC; CDR3: CASSHATGYNYGYTF; J: TRBJ1-2; size: -; D: -; length: 15; V: TRBV6-5
DNA: TGTGCCAGTAGTTGGACAGGGATGAACACTGAAGCTTTCTTT; CDR3: CASSWTGMNTEAFF; J: TRBJ1-1; size: medium-sized; D: TRBD1; length: 14; V: TRBV19
DNA: TGTGCCAGCAGTTACTCCGCATCCTACGAGCAGTACTTC; CDR3: CASSYSASYEQYF; J: TRBJ2-7; size: -; D: -; length: 13; V: TRBV6-5
DNA: TGTGCCTGCGGGACTAGCGGCCCGAACACCGGGGAGCTGTTTTTT; CDR3: CACGTSGPNTGELFF; J: TRBJ2-2; size: -; D: TRBD2; length: 15; V: TRBV2
DNA: TGTGCCAGCAGCTTAGTCGGTGGTGGAACTGAAGCTTTCTTT; CDR3: CASSLVGGGTEAFF; J: TRBJ1-1; size: -; D: -; length: 14; V: TRBV11-2
DNA: TGTGCCAGCAGCTTGGACGGAACGAACACTGAAGCTTTCTTT; CDR3: CASSLDGTNTEAFF; J: TRBJ1-1; size: few; D: -; length: 14; V: TRBV5-4
DNA: TGCGCCAGCACCTTGCAGGGGGACACTGAAGCTTTCTTT; CDR3: CASTLQGDTEAFF; J: TRBJ1-1; size: -; D: TRBD1; length: 13; V: TRBV5-1
DNA: TGCGCCAGCAGCCACCTACAGGGCTACGAGCAGTACTTC; CDR3: CASSHLQGYEQYF; J: TRBJ2-7; size: once; D: -; length: 13; V: TRBV4-1
DNA: TGCGCCAGCACCGGGACTAGCGGAACCTACGAGCAGTACTTC; CDR3: CASTGTSGTYEQYF; J: TRBJ2-7; size: -; D: TRBD2; length: 14; V: TRBV10-2
DNA: TGTGCCAGCAGCGGAGAGAGCGGGATCTCCTACGAGCAGTACTTC; CDR3: CASSGESGISYEQYF; J: TRBJ2-7; size: -; D: TRBD2; length: 15; V: TRBV9
DNA: TGTGCCAGCAGTTTATCTGTAGCGAATGAGCAGTACTTC; CDR3: CASSLSVANEQYF; J: TRBJ2-7; size: -; D: -; length: 13; V: TRBV27
DNA: TGTGCCAGCCCCGACAGAAACACCGGGGAGCTGTTTTTT; CDR3: CASPDRNTGELFF; J: TRBJ2-2; size: -; D: -; length: 13; V: TRBV5-4
DNA: TGTGCCAGCAGTATTACCGGGACTAGCGGCTACAATGAGCAGTTCTTC; CDR3: CASSITGTSGYNEQFF; J: TRBJ2-1; size: once; D: TRBD2; length: 16; V: TRBV28
DNA: TGTGCCAGTAGTATGGGACAGGGCTCCTACGAGCAGTACTTC; CDR3: CASSMGQGSYEQYF; J: TRBJ2-7; size: -; D: TRBD1; length: 14; V: TRBV19
DNA: TGTGCCAGCAGTTTTACTAGCGGGAGAAATTATAATGAGCAGTTCTTC; CDR3: CASSFTSGRNYNEQFF; J: TRBJ2-1; size: -; D: TRBD2; length: 16; V: TRBV11-1
DNA: TGTGCCTGGGGTCCGGGACAGGGGATCTTGGAGACCCAGTACTTC; CDR3: CAWGPGQGILETQYF; J: TRBJ2-5; size: -; D: TRBD1; length: 15; V: TRBV30
DNA: TGTGCCAGCGCCTACGGACAGACTACCTACGAGCAGTACTTC; CDR3: CASAYGQTTYEQYF; J: TRBJ2-7; size: -; D: -; length: 14; V: TRBV9
DNA: TGTGCCAGCTCTCTCACCGGGACAGGCACCTACGAGCAGTACTTC; CDR3: CASSLTGTGTYEQYF; J: TRBJ2-7; size: -; D: TRBD1; length: 15; V: TRBV18
DNA: TGTGCCACCAGCAGAGGGGCACAGCGGGGGCAGCCCCAGCATTTT; CDR3: CATSRGAQRGQPQHF; J: TRBJ1-5; size: -; D: -; length: 15; V: TRBV15
DNA: TGTGCCAGCAGTTACCGGGGAGGGCAGCCCCAGCATTTT; CDR3: CASSYRGGQPQHF; J: TRBJ1-5; size: -; D: -; length: 13; V: TRBV6-5
DNA: TGCGCCAGCAGCCCGCTAGCGGGAGATGACTCCTACGAGCAGTACTTC; CDR3: CASSPLAGDDSYEQYF; J: TRBJ2-7; size: once; D: TRBD2; length: 16; V: TRBV4-1
DNA: TGTGCCAGCAGCCGTAGTTTAGTGACCATAGCTTTCTTT; CDR3: CASSRSLVTIAFF; J: TRBJ1-1; size: -; D: -; length: 13; V: TRBV11-2
DNA: TGTGCCAGCAGCTTAGCTTATGGGTACCTAACAACAACCTACAATGAGCAGTTCTTC; CDR3: CASSLAYGYLTTTYNEQFF; J: TRBJ2-1; size: -; D: -; length: 19; V: TRBV7-9
DNA: TGTGCCAGCAGCCCTAACACGGGACAGGGGGCCTCCTACGAGCAGTACTTC; CDR3: CASSPNTGQGASYEQYF; J: TRBJ2-7; size: medium-sized; D: TRBD1; length: 17; V: TRBV7-6
DNA: TGCGCCAGCAGCTTGGGGCAGGGTTTTGAAGAGACCCAGTACTTC; CDR3: CASSLGQGFEETQYF; J: TRBJ2-5; size: -; D: -; length: 15; V: TRBV5-1
DNA: TGTGCCAGCAGTTACTCAGGCGGGAGAGGGGCCGAGCAGTACTTC; CDR3: CASSYSGGRGAEQYF; J: TRBJ2-7; size: -; D: TRBD2; length: 15; V: TRBV6-6
DNA: TGTGCCAGCAGTTTCGAGGGGACTGGGGCCAACGTCCTGACTTTC; CDR3: CASSFEGTGANVLTF; J: TRBJ2-6; size: -; D: -; length: 15; V: TRBV28
DNA: TGTGCCAGCAGCTTAGAGAGGGGAGATACGCAGTATTTT; CDR3: CASSLERGDTQYF; J: TRBJ2-3; size: once; D: -; length: 13; V: TRBV13
DNA: TGTGCCAGCACCAACCCTGCGAATACGCAGTATTTT; CDR3: CASTNPANTQYF; J: TRBJ2-3; size: -; D: -; length: 12; V: TRBV7-8
DNA: TGTGCCAGTCGCCTGGGCGGGGAGCTGTTTTTT; CDR3: CASRLGGELFF; J: TRBJ2-2; size: -; D: -; length: 11; V: TRBV19
DNA: TGTGCCACCAGAGACCCCGCGACTAGCGGAACCTGGAACACCGGGGAGCTGTTTTTT; CDR3: CATRDPATSGTWNTGELFF; J: TRBJ2-2; size: -; D: TRBD2; length: 19; V: TRBV10-3
DNA: TGCGCCAGCAGCCAAGTATTGCATCCATTTGGCCGTGGCACAGATACGCAGTATTTT; CDR3: CASSQVLHPFGRGTDTQYF; J: TRBJ2-3; size: -; D: -; length: 19; V: TRBV4-1
DNA: TGTGCCACCGCAGGGGAATGGGAAAAGACCCAGTACTTC; CDR3: CATAGEWEKTQYF; J: TRBJ2-5; size: -; D: -; length: 13; V: TRBV19
DNA: TGCAGCGGCCTAGGCGGGAGGGACTCCTACGAGCAGTACTTC; CDR3: CSGLGGRDSYEQYF; J: TRBJ2-7; size: once; D: TRBD2; length: 14; V: TRBV29-1
DNA: TGTGCCAGCAGTCCGGGACTAGCGTTCGAGCAGTACTTC; CDR3: CASSPGLAFEQYF; J: TRBJ2-7; size: -; D: TRBD2; length: 13; V: TRBV27
DNA: TGCGCCAGCAGCCTCGGGACGGTCGAGCAGTACTTC; CDR3: CASSLGTVEQYF; J: TRBJ2-7; size: -; D: -; length: 12; V: TRBV5-1
DNA: TGCAGCGTTGAAGAATGGGACAGTGGGTTCTACGAGCAGTACTTC; CDR3: CSVEEWDSGFYEQYF; J: TRBJ2-7; size: -; D: TRBD1; length: 15; V: TRBV29-1
DNA: TGCGCCAGCAGCCATCCCCCCACTAGCGGGGCAGATACGCAGTATTTT; CDR3: CASSHPPTSGADTQYF; J: TRBJ2-3; size: -; D: TRBD2; length: 16; V: TRBV4-1
DNA: TGTGCCAGCAGTTTATGGGGGACAGGGTTGACCTGGTTAAGGTACGAGCAGTACTTC; CDR3: CASSLWGTGLTWLRYEQYF; J: TRBJ2-7; size: -; D: TRBD1; length: 19; V: TRBV27
DNA: TGTGCCAGCAGCGTAGCTAGGGGAACCGGGGAGCTGTTTTTT; CDR3: CASSVARGTGELFF; J: TRBJ2-2; size: medium-sized; D: -; length: 14; V: TRBV9
DNA: TGTGCCAGCAGTTACGACAGTTACTATGGCTACACCTTC; CDR3: CASSYDSYYGYTF; J: TRBJ1-2; size: -; D: -; length: 13; V: TRBV6-5
DNA: TGCAGCGTCCGCGACAGTAACACTGAAGCTTTCTTT; CDR3: CSVRDSNTEAFF; J: TRBJ1-1; size: -; D: -; length: 12; V: TRBV29-1
DNA: TGTGCCAGCAGGGACACGGACCACAGTAATGAGCAGTTCTTC; CDR3: CASRDTDHSNEQFF; J: TRBJ2-1; size: -; D: -; length: 14; V: TRBV6-1
DNA: TGTGCCAGCAGCCCCTCCACCGGGGAGCTGTTTTTT; CDR3: CASSPSTGELFF; J: TRBJ2-2; size: -; D: -; length: 12; V: TRBV7-3
DNA: TGTGCCATTGGACAGGGACACTCTGGAAACACCATATATTTT; CDR3: CAIGQGHSGNTIYF; J: TRBJ1-3; size: -; D: TRBD1; length: 14; V: TRBV10-3
DNA: TGTGCCAGCAGCTTGGATTTGAACACTGAAGCTTTCTTT; CDR3: CASSLDLNTEAFF; J: TRBJ1-1; size: -; D: -; length: 13; V: TRBV5-5
DNA: TGTGCCAGCTCTCAGGAGGCTCTCGGCACAGATACGCAGTATTTT; CDR3: CASSQEALGTDTQYF; J: TRBJ2-3; size: -; D: -; length: 15; V: TRBV18
DNA: TGCGCCAGCAGCCAAGCCCAGGGGGCCTACGAGCAGTACTTC; CDR3: CASSQAQGAYEQYF; J: TRBJ2-7; size: -; D: TRBD1; length: 14; V: TRBV4-3
DNA: TGTGCCAGCTCGGGGGACACTGAAGCTTTCTTT; CDR3: CASSGDTEAFF; J: TRBJ1-1; size: -; D: -; length: 11; V: TRBV18
DNA: TGTGCCAGCAGTTCCCCCCAGGGATTGGCGGGCTCCTACAATGAGCAGTTCTTC; CDR3: CASSSPQGLAGSYNEQFF; J: TRBJ2-1; size: -; D: -; length: 18; V: TRBV27
DNA: TGTGCCAGCGACCCCCAGGCGTTGGGGGGAAACACCATATATTTT; CDR3: CASDPQALGGNTIYF; J: TRBJ1-3; size: -; D: -; length: 15; V: TRBV7-9
DNA: TGTGCCAGCAGCTCGGAGTTTGACAATGAGCAGTTCTTC; CDR3: CASSSEFDNEQFF; J: TRBJ2-1; size: -; D: -; length: 13; V: TRBV13
DNA: TGTGCCACTGCTGTGGACAGGGGCTACGAGCAGTACTTC; CDR3: CATAVDRGYEQYF; J: TRBJ2-7; size: -; D: TRBD1; length: 13; V: TRBV10-3
DNA: TGTGCCAGCAGCCCCGGACTAGCTACCTACGAGCAGTACTTC; CDR3: CASSPGLATYEQYF; J: TRBJ2-7; size: -; D: TRBD2; length: 14; V: TRBV7-9
DNA: TGCAGCGTTGAATTGGATCCTGGGCTTGTAGAGACCCAGTACTTC; CDR3: CSVELDPGLVETQYF; J: TRBJ2-5; size: -; D: -; length: 15; V: TRBV29-1
DNA: TGTGCCAGTAGTATAGGAGGCCTAGCGGGAGGGCCAGTGTATTTT; CDR3: CASSIGGLAGGPVYF; J: TRBJ2-3; size: few; D: TRBD2; length: 15; V: TRBV19
DNA: TGTGCCAGCAGGAAACAGGGGCCGGGCGATGAAAAACTGTTTTTT; CDR3: CASRKQGPGDEKLFF; J: TRBJ1-4; size: -; D: TRBD1; length: 15; V: TRBV13
DNA: TGTGCCAGCAGTCCGGGACAGCTCCAAGAGACCCAGTACTTC; CDR3: CASSPGQLQETQYF; J: TRBJ2-5; size: -; D: TRBD1; length: 14; V: TRBV27